Sequencing of this T cell receptor beta chain was carried out in a study of cytomegalovirus exposure and HLA in healthy donors. The overall study: The 130 or so validation repertoires used the same platform as the approximately 700 first-cohort repertoires (as reported by a later analysis).

The donors belonged to the roughly 110-subject validation cohort, separate from the approximately 700-subject first cohort. On this clone itself: Its antigen is undetermined. A read error may account for a junction end that differs from germline.

TCRdb keeps only in-frame clones here, not all; method: immunoSEQ multiplex PCR. The sample holds over 75,000 clones, roughly 93% seen once. The CDR3 sequence is 13 residues long. Per germline, CDR1 SSHAT and CDR2 FNYEAQ (reference sequence). Notes on the study in general: Some TCR beta chains (around 160 of them) were listed as cytomegalovirus-associated. According to a later analysis, TCR clusters from the first cohort tended to co-occur in the 120 or so validation repertoires.

This receptor was identified in a man aged 30 to 45 in good health and CMV-seronegative. This chain joins TRBV7-7 and TRBJ2-1, with a weak D call TRBD1 (5 bases). Sequenced: PBMCs. This chain's CDR3 is CASSLQEMNEQFF. The DNA for the CDR3 is TGTGCTAGCAGCCTACAGGAGATGAATGAGCAGTTCTTC.